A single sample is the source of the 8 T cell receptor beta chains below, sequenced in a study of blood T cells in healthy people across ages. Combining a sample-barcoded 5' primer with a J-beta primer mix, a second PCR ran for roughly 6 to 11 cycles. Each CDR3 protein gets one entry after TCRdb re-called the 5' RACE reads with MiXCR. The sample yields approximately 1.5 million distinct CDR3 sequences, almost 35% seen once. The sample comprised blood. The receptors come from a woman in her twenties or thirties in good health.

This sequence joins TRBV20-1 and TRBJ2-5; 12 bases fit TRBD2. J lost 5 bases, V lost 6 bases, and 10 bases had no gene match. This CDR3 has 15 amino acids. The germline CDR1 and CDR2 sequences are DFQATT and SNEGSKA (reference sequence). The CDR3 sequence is CSASGASGRGETQYF. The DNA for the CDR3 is TGCAGTGCCTCAGGGGCTAGCGGGAGGGGGGAGACCCAGTACTTC.

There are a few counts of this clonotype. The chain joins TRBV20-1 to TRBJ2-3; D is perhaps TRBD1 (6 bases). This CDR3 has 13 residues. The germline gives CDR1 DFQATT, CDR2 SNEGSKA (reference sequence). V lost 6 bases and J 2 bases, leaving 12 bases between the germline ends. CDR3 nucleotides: TGCAGTGCCCAGGACAGTCCCACAGATACGCAGTATTTT. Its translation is CSAQDSPTDTQYF.

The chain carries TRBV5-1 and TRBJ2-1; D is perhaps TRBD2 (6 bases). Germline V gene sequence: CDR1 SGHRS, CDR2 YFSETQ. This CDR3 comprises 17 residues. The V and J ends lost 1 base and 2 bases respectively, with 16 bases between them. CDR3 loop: CASSLTVAGTPYNEQFF. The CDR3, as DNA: TGCGCCAGCAGCTTGACAGTCGCGGGGACCCCCTACAATGAGCAGTTCTTC.

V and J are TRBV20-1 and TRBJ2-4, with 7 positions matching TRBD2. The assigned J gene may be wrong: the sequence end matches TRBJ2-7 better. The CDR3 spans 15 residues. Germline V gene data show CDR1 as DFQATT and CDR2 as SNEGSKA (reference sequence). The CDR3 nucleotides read TGCAGTGCTAAAGCAATAGCCGGGACTATTAACGAGCAGTACTTC. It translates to CSAKAIAGTINEQYF.

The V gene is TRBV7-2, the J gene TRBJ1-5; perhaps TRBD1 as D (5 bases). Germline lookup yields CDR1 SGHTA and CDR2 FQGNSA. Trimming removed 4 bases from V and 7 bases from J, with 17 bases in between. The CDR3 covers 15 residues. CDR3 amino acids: CASSSIPGPNQPQHF. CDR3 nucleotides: TGTGCCAGCAGCTCAATTCCGGGACCCAACCAGCCCCAGCATTTT.

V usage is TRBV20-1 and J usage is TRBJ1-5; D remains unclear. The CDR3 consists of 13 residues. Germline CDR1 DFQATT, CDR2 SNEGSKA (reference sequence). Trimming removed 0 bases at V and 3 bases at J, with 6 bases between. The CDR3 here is CSARESDNQPQHF. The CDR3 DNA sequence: TGCAGTGCTAGAGAGTCAGACAATCAGCCCCAGCATTTT.

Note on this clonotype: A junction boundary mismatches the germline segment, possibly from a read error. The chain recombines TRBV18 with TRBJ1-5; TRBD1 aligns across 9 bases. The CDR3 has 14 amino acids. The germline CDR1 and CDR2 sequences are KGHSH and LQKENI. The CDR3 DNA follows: TGTGCCAGCTCTCGGGGACAGGGAGCTCAGTCCCAGCATTTT. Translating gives CASSRGQGAQSQHF.

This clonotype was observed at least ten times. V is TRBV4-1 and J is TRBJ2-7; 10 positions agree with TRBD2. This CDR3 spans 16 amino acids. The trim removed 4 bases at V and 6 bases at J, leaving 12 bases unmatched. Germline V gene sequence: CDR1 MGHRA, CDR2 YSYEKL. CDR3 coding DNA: TGCGCCAGCAGCCGAAGCCCTAGCGGGAGTTTTTTCGAGCAGTACTTC. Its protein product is CASSRSPSGSFFEQYF.